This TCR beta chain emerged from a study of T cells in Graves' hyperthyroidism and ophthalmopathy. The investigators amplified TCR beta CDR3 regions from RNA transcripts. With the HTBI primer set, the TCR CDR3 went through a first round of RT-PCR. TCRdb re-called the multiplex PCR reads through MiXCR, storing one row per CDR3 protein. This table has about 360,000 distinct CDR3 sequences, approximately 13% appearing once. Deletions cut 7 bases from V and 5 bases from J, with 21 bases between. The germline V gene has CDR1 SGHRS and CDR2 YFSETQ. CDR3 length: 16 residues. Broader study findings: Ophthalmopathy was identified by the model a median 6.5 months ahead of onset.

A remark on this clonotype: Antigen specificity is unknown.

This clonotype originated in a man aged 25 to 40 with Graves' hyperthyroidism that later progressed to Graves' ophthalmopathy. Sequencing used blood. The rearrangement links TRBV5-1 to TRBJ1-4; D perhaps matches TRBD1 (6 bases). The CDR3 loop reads CASQENTGFSNEKLFF. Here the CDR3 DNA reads TGCGCCAGCCAGGAGAATACAGGGTTCTCAAATGAAAAACTGTTTTTT.